This T cell receptor beta chain appears in the sequencing data of a study of regulatory T cells in long-lasting Graves disease. Findings and limits, study-wide: A reduction in accuracy may have resulted from the small sample size.

CDR3 length equals 18 residues. With V trimmed by 9 bases and J by 5 bases, 19 bases remained unmatched. The germline CDR1 and CDR2 sequences are SGHAT and FQDESV (reference sequence). To make TCR beta libraries, researchers used iRepertoire HTBI primers and Arm-PCR of CDR3 regions. TCRdb re-analysed the multiplex PCR reads in MiXCR, keeping a single row per CDR3 protein. The sample holds 350,000 to 500,000 distinct CDR3 sequences; roughly 17% are singletons and the top ten take about 25%. This clonotype was recorded many times. Its antigen is as yet unknown. Time point denoted: newly diagnosed GD, antithyroid drugs for less than 3 months. Following extraction of RNA from PBMCs, that RNA was used to make the TCR library. The sample was also linked to a second study, of T cells in Graves' hyperthyroidism and ophthalmopathy. According to that study: Patients were excluded because of uncontrolled infection, other autoimmune disease, pregnancy or lactation. Carried out on the TCR CDR3, a first-round RT-PCR used the HTBI primer set. In blood, most of the thyroid clonotypes expanded above 0.001 were also present.

Source: peripheral blood mononuclear cells (PBMCs), taken at new diagnosis, from a patient treated with antithyroid drugs. The rearrangement uses TRBV11-1 and TRBJ2-1; 10 bases are shared with TRBD2. The sequence was obtained from a woman younger than 30 with Graves disease. The CDR3 DNA reads as TGTGCCAGTACACGCGCCCCCCTCAGCGGGAGGGCTAACAATGAGCAGTTCTTC. As protein: CASTRAPLSGRANNEQFF.